The 13 T cell receptor beta chains presented below share a single source sample, sequenced in a study of blood T cell repertoires in COVID-19 (dated by TCRdb to the early 2020s). Library prep was done by the immunoSEQ multiplex PCR assay. TCRdb carries this immuneACCESS record with in-frame sequences only. Its versions omit some clonotypes, under half of them owing to an unresolved V gene in the studies checked, with the rest unexplained. This sample gives under 400,000 clones in total; more than 70% of them show up just once. Around 9.3% of the sample rests with the top ten. The sample was peripheral blood. The receptor set was obtained from a woman aged 30 to 39 with COVID-19, enrolled during active disease.

This chain joins TRBV28 and TRBJ2-2; 10 bases map to TRBD1. Losses at the gene ends were 4 bases for V and 4 bases for J; bases not matched to a gene: 6. Germline CDR1 MDHEN, CDR2 SYDVKM. This CDR3 has 16 residues. CDR3 sequence (DNA): TGTGCCAGCAGTTCGACAGGGGGCGCAAGCACCGGGGAGCTGTTTTTT. Protein: CASSSTGGASTGELFF.

The chain recombines TRBV9 with TRBJ1-2, with TRBD1 matching over 7 bases. This CDR3 contains 13 residues. The V gene's germline CDR1 is SGDLS and CDR2 YYNGEE. With V trimmed by 0 bases and J by 8 bases, 4 bases remained unmatched. The DNA of the CDR3 is TGTGCCAGCAGCGTAGGGACAGGCCGAGGCTACACCTTC. Residues: CASSVGTGRGYTF.

V gene TRBV7-9 combines with J gene TRBJ1-6; weak D call: TRBD1 (5 bases). Trimming stripped 4 bases from V and 4 bases from J, with 17 bases between. Germline-derived CDR1 and CDR2 are SEHNR and FQNEAQ (reference sequence). The CDR3 runs 17 residues. Written as DNA, the CDR3 is TGTGCCAGCAGCTCCACCCGACAGAGCCCTTATAATTCACCCCTCCACTTT. Translation gives CASSSTRQSPYNSPLHF.

The CDR3 loop reads CASSSLGTSRSYEQYF. The CDR3, as DNA: TGTGCCAGCAGTTCACTCGGGACTAGCCGGTCCTACGAGCAGTACTTC. J is TRBJ2-7 and V is TRBV28; TRBD2 aligns across 9 bases. Germline CDR1 reads MDHEN; CDR2 reads SYDVKM. Trimming took 4 bases from V and 1 from J; bases not matched to a gene: 8. The CDR3 contains 16 residues.

The chain uses TRBV4-3 and TRBJ1-4, with TRBD1 matching over 12 bases. The ends lost 5 bases at V and 8 bases at J; junction bases unmatched: 6. Germline values: CDR1 LGHNA, CDR2 YSLEER. CDR3 size: 15 residues. CDR3 nucleotide sequence: TGCGCCAGCAGCGGGGGGGACAGGGGGCGCGAAAAACTGTTTTTT. Its protein is CASSGGDRGREKLFF.

The V gene is TRBV28, the J gene TRBJ2-3; maybe TRBD2 (5 bases). CDR3 length: 17 amino acids. Per germline, CDR1 MDHEN and CDR2 SYDVKM. Trimming took 3 bases from V and 0 from J, leaving 16 bases between them. CDR3 amino acids: CASSFMTGTPSTDTQYF. CDR3 DNA sequence: TGTGCCAGCAGTTTTATGACGGGAACACCCAGCACAGATACGCAGTATTTT.

V and J are TRBV9 and TRBJ2-5; 9 bases are a match to TRBD1. The CDR3 is 16 residues long. J lost 5 bases, V lost 0 bases, and 8 bases had no gene match. Germline CDR1 and CDR2: SGDLS and YYNGEE. CDR3 region: CASSVGDRGYEETQYF. The CDR3 DNA reads TGTGCCAGCAGCGTAGGTGACAGGGGGTATGAGGAGACCCAGTACTTC. The full variable domain, with the rest looked up from reference TRBV9 and TRBJ2-5, is DSGVTQTPKHLITATGQRVTLRCSPRSGDLSVYWYQQSLDQGLQFLIQYYNGEERAKGNILERFSAQQFPDLHSELNLSSLELGDSALYFCASSVGDRGYEETQYFGPGTRLLVL.

The V gene is TRBV7-2, the J gene TRBJ1-1, with D possibly matching TRBD1 (5 bases). CDR1 is SGHTA, CDR2 FQGNSA, per germline. This CDR3 comprises 14 residues. Between the trimmed V and J ends, which lost 5 bases and 1 base, there was a span of 11 bases. CDR3 sequence: CASSTRQTNTEAFF. CDR3 in DNA: TGTGCCAGCAGCACCAGACAGACGAACACTGAAGCTTTCTTT.

The chain is built from TRBV5-4 and TRBJ1-4; 10 nucleotides line up with TRBD1. The CDR3 length is 14 residues. From germline, CDR1 is SGHNT and CDR2 YYREEE (reference sequence). V gave up 5 bases and J gave up 7 bases; unmatched junction bases: 5. The CDR3 here is CASSSGTGAEKLFF. Written as DNA, the CDR3 is TGTGCCAGCAGTTCCGGGACAGGGGCTGAAAAACTGTTTTTT.

The V and J genes are TRBV5-4 and TRBJ2-1; 10 bases are shared with TRBD2. Trimming at V came to 4 bases and at J to 6 bases, leaving 13 bases not matched to a gene. This CDR3 has 17 residues. CDR1 is SGHNT, CDR2 YYREEE, per germline (reference sequence). The CDR3 DNA sequence: TGTGCCAGCAGCCCGTGGGCTAGCGGGAGAATAGGCAATGAGCAGTTCTTC. This codes for CASSPWASGRIGNEQFF.

J is TRBJ2-7 and V is TRBV10-3; possibly TRBD2 for D (5 bases). Per germline, CDR1 ENHRY and CDR2 SYGVKD. The CDR3 runs 12 residues. Trimming took off 11 bases at V and 1 base at J, with 12 bases between the two ends. The DNA for the CDR3 is TGTGCCTCCAGCGCGGGTTCCTACGAGCAGTACTTC. This translates into CASSAGSYEQYF.

In DNA form, the CDR3 reads TGTGCCAGCAGCCCCGAGGGACAGGGGGCTTCTGGGGCCAACGTCCTGACTTTC. This gives the protein CASSPEGQGASGANVLTF. The chain uses TRBV9 and TRBJ2-6, with 12 bases fitting TRBD1. CDR3 length: 18 residues. Germline V gene data show CDR1 as SGDLS and CDR2 as YYNGEE. The V gene end was trimmed by 4 bases and the J gene end by 1 base; junction bases not matched to a gene: 6. Together with reference TRBV9 and TRBJ2-6, the CDR3 gives the full variable domain: DSGVTQTPKHLITATGQRVTLRCSPRSGDLSVYWYQQSLDQGLQFLIQYYNGEERAKGNILERFSAQQFPDLHSELNLSSLELGDSALYFCASSPEGQGASGANVLTFGAGSRLTVL.

This clone was picked up one time. The chain has TRBV28 and TRBJ2-7; 9 nucleotides agree with TRBD1. CDR3 size: 14 residues. Trimming took 6 bases from V and 3 from J; bases not matched to a gene: 6. Germline lookup yields CDR1 MDHEN and CDR2 SYDVKM. The DNA for the CDR3 is TGTGCCAGCAGCACCGGACAGGGGTTCTACGAGCAGTACTTC. Amino acids: CASSTGQGFYEQYF.